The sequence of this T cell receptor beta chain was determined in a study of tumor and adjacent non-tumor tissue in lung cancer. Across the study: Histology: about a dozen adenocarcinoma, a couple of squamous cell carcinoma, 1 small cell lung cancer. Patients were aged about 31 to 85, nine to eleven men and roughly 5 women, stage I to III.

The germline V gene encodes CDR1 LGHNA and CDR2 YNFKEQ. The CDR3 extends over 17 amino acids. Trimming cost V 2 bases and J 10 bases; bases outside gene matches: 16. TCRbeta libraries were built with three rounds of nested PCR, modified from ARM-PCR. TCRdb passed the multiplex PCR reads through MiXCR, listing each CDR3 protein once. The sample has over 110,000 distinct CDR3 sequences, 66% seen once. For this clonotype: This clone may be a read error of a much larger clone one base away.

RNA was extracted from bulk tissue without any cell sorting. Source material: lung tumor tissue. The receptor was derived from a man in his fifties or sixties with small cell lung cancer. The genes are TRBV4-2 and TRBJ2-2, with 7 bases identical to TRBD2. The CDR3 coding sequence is TGTGCCAGCAGCCAACGGAGCGGGACGGAGGTTGCCGAGGAGCTGTTTTTT. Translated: CASSQRSGTEVAEELFF.